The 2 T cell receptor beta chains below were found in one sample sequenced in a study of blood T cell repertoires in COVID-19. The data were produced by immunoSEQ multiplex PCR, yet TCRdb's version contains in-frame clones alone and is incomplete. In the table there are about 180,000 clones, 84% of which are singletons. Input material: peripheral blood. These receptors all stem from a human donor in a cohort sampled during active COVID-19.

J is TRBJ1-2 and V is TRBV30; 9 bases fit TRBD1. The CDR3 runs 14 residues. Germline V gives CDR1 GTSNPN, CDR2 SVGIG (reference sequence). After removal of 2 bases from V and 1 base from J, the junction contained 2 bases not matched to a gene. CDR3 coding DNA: TGTGCCTGGAGTTGGACAGGGGTTAACTATGGCTACACCTTC. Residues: CAWSWTGVNYGYTF.

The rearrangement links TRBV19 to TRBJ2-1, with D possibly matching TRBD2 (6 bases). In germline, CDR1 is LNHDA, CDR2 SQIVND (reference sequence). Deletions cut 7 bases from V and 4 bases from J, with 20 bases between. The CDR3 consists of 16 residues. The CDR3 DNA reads TGTGCCAGTACCCCAGGGACTGTCCCCCTTTACAATGAGCAGTTCTTC. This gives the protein CASTPGTVPLYNEQFF. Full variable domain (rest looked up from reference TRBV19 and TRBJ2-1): DGGITQSPKYLFRKEGQNVTLSCEQNLNHDAMYWYRQDPGQGLRLIYYSQIVNDFQKGDIAEGYSVSREKKESFPLTVTSAQKNPTAFYLCASTPGTVPLYNEQFFGPGTRLTVL.